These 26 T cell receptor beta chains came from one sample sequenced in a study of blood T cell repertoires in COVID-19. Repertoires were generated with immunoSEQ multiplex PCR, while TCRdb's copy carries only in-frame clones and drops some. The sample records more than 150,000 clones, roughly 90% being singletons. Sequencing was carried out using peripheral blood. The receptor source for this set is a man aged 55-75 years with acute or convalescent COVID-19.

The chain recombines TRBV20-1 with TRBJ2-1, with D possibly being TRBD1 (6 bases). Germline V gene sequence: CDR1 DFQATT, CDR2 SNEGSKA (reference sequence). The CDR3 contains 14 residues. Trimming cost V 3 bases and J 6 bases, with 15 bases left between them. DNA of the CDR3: TGCAGTGCTAGTGAGGGGACACTCCGCAATGAGCAGTTCTTC. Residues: CSASEGTLRNEQFF.

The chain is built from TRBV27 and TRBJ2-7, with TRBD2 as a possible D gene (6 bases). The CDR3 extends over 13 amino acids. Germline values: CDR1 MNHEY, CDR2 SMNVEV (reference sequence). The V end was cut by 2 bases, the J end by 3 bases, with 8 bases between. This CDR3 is CASSLVGGYEQYF. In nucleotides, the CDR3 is TGTGCCAGCAGTTTAGTGGGGGGCTACGAGCAGTACTTC.

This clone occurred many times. Here the CDR3 DNA reads TGTGCCAGCAGCGTAGGGCCCGTACCGGGAAACACCATATATTTT. Encoded protein: CASSVGPVPGNTIYF. The V call is TRBV9, the J call TRBJ1-3; D not certain. Germline V gene lookup returns CDR1 SGDLS and CDR2 YYNGEE. The V end lost 0 bases, the J end lost 4 bases, and 11 bases lay between the germline ends. The CDR3 is 15 amino acids.

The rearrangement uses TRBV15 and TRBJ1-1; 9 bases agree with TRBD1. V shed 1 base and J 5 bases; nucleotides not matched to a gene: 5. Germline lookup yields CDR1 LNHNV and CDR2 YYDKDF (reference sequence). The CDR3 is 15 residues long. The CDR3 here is CATSRADRGNTEAFF. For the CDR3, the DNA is TGTGCCACCAGCAGAGCGGACAGGGGAAATACTGAAGCTTTCTTT.

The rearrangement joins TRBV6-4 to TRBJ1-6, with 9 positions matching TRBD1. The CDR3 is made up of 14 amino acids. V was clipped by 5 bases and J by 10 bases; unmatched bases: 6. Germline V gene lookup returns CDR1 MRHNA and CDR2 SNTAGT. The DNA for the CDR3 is TGTGCCAGCAGTCAAGGGACAGGGCAATCACCCCTCCACTTT. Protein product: CASSQGTGQSPLHF.

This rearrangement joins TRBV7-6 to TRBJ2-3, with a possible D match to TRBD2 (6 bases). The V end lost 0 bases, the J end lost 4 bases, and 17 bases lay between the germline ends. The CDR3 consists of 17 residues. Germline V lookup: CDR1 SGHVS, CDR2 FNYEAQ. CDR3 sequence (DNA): TGTGCCAGCAGCTTAGCCCCAATAGGCCGCGGGGCAGATACGCAGTATTTT. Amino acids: CASSLAPIGRGADTQYF.

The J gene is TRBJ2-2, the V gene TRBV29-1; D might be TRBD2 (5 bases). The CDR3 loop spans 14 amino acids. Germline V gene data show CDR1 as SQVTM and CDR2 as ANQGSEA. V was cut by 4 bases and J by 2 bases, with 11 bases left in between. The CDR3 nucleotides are TGCAGCGTTGTACGAGGACTTAACACCGGGGAGCTGTTTTTT. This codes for CSVVRGLNTGELFF.

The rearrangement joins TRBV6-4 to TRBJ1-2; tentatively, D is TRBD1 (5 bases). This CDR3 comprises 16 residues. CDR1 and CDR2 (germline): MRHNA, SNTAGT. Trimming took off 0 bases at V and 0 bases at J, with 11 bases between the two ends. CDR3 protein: CASSDSAAGPNYGYTF. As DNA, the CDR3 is TGTGCCAGCAGTGACTCGGCAGCGGGGCCTAACTATGGCTACACCTTC.

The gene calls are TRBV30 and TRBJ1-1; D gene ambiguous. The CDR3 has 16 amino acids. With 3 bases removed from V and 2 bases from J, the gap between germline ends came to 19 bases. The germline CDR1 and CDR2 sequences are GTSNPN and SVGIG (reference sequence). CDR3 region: CAWSPTTRRLNTEAFF. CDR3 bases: TGTGCCTGGAGCCCAACCACCCGGAGGCTAAACACTGAAGCTTTCTTT.

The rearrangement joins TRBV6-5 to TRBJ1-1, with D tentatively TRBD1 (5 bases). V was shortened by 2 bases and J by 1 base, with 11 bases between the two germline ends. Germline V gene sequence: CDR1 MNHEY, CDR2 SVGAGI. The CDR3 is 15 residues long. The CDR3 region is CASSYDTRGNTEAFF. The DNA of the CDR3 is TGTGCCAGCAGTTACGATACAAGGGGGAACACTGAAGCTTTCTTT.

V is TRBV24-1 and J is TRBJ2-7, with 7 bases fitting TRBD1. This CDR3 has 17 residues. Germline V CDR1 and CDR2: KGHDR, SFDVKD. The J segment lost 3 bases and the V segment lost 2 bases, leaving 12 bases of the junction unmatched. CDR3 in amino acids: CATSDSRGRTGVYEQYF. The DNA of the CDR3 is TGTGCCACCAGTGATTCTAGGGGGCGGACAGGCGTCTACGAGCAGTACTTC.

The DNA for the CDR3 is TGTGCCTGGAGTACCAGGGGGTCCTACGAGCAGTACTTC. This codes for CAWSTRGSYEQYF. The chain links TRBV30 to TRBJ2-7; 7 nucleotides agree with TRBD1. CDR1 and CDR2 from the germline V gene are GTSNPN and SVGIG (reference sequence). J gave up 1 base and V 2 bases, and 2 bases lay outside the gene matches. The CDR3 length is 13 residues.

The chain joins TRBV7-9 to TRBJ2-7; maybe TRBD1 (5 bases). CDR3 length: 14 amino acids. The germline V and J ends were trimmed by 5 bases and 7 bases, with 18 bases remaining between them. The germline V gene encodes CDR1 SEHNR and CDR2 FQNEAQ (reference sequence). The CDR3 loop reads CASSIGPRAGEQYF. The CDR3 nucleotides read TGTGCCAGCAGCATAGGCCCCAGGGCTGGGGAGCAGTACTTC.

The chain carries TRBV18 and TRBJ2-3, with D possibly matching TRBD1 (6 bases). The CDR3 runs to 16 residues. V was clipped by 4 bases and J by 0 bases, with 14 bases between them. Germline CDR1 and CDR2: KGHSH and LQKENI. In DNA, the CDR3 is TGTGCCAGCTCACAACAGGGACCTGTGAGCACAGATACGCAGTATTTT. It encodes CASSQQGPVSTDTQYF. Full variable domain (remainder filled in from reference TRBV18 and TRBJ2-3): NAGVMQNPRHLVRRRGQEARLRCSPMKGHSHVYWYRQLPEEGLKFMVYLQKENIIDESGMPKERFSAEFPKEGPSILRIQQVVRGDSAAYFCASSQQGPVSTDTQYFGPGTRLTVL.

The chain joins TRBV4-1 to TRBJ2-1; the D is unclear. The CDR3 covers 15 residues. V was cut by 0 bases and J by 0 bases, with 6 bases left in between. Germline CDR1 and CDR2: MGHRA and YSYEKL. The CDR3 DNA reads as TGCGCCAGCAGCCAAGAGTATAGCTCCTACAATGAGCAGTTCTTC. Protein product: CASSQEYSSYNEQFF.

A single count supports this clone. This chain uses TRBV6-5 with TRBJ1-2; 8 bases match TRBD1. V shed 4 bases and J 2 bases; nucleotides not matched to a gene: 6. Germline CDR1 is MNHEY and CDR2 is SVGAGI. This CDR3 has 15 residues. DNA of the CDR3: TGTGCCAGCAGTTTCGTGGGGGACAGGAACTATGGCTACACCTTC. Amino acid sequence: CASSFVGDRNYGYTF.

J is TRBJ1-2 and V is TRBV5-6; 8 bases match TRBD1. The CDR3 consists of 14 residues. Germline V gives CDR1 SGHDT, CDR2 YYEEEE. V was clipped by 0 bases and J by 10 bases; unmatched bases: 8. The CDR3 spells CASSLVGDRRVYTF. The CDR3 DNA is TGTGCCAGCAGCTTGGTGGGGGACAGGCGTGTCTACACCTTC.

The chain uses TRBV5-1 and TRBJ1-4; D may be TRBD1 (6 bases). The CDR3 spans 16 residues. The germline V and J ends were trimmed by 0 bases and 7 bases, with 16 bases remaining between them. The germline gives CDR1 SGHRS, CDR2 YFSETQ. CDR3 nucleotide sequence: TGCGCCAGCAGCTTGGTCGGTGGACAGCCTTTTGAAAAACTGTTTTTT. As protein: CASSLVGGQPFEKLFF.

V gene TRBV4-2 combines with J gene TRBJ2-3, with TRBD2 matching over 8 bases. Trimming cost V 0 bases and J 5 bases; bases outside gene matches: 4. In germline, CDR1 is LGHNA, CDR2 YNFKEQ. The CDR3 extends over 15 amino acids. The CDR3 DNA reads TGTGCCAGCAGCCAAGAACTAACTAGCGGAGATACGCAGTATTTT. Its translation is CASSQELTSGDTQYF.

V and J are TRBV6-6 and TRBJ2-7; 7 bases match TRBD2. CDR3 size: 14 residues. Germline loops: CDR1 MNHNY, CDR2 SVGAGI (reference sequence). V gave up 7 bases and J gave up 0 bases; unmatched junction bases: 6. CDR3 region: CASTVGGSSYEQYF. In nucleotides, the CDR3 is TGTGCCAGCACCGTGGGGGGGTCCTCCTACGAGCAGTACTTC.

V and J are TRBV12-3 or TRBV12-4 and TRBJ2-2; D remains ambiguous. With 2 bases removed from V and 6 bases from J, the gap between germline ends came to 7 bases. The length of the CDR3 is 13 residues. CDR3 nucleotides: TGTGCCAGCAGTTTAAGTGTAGCCGGGGAGCTGTTTTTT. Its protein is CASSLSVAGELFF.

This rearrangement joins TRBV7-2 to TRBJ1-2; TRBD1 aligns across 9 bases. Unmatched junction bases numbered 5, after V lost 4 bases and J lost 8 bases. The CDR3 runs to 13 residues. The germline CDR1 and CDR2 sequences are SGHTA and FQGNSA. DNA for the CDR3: TGTGCCAGCAGCTCGGGACAGGGCGGCGGCTACACCTTC. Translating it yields CASSSGQGGGYTF.

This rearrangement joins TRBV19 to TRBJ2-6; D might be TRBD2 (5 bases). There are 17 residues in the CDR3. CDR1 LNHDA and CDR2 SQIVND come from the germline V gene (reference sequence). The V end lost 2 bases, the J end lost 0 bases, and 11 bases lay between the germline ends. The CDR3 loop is CASSITPRDSGANVLTF. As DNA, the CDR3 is TGTGCCAGTAGTATAACCCCACGGGACTCTGGGGCCAACGTCCTGACTTTC.

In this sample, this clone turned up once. The CDR3 DNA reads TGTGCCAGCAGCTTGGGTGGACAGGCCTATGGCTACACCTTC. This sequence encodes CASSLGGQAYGYTF. This rearrangement joins TRBV5-4 to TRBJ1-2; 7 nucleotides match TRBD1. The V segment lost 0 bases and the J segment 4 bases; nucleotides outside the gene matches: 3. This CDR3 region has 14 residues. Germline CDR1 is SGHNT and CDR2 is YYREEE (reference sequence).

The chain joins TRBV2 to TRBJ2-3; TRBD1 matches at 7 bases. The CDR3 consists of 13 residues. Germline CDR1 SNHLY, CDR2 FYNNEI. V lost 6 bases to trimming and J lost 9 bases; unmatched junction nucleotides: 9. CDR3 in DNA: TGTGCCAGCAGCGCTAGACAGGGTGAGACGCAGTATTTT. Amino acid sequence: CASSARQGETQYF.

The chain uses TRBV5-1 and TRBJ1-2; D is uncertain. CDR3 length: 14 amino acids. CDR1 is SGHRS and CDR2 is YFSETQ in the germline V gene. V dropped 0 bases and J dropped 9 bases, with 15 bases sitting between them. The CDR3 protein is CASSLAGGEARYTF. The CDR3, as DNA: TGCGCCAGCAGCTTGGCCGGCGGTGAAGCCCGCTACACCTTC.